The clone carrying this T cell receptor beta chain was counted a single time. As yet, its antigen is unknown. This entry belongs to a study of T cell repertoires in cytomegalovirus infection. The V gene lost 4 bases and the J gene lost 4 bases, with 10 bases spanning the gap. The CDR3 length is 13 residues. Germline loops: CDR1 SNHLY, CDR2 FYNNEI. Overall study results and limits: CMV carriers having the relevant HLA were flagged by cumulative public TCR beta family frequency. In two of eight donors, the top clonotype was HLA-C-restricted CMV-specific.

Each CDR3 protein gets one entry after TCRdb re-called the reads with MiXCR. The repertoire holds approximately 500,000 distinct CDR3 sequences, with about 11% as singletons. The receptor comes from a human donor in good health (CMV status not recorded). Some clones in this sample may be carry-over from other donors' samples. The sample was PBMCs. The chain combines TRBV2 with TRBJ1-2; no reliable D call. The CDR3 loop is CASSVTESYGYTF. The DNA of the CDR3 is TGTGCCAGCAGTGTCACAGAGTCCTATGGCTACACCTTC.